The clone carrying this T cell receptor (beta chain) showed up many times. What it recognizes is unknown. This sample was taken from a study of vaccination effects on CD4 cells after COVID-19. Study details: Researchers reported culturing over 1.5 million PBMC in each well, adding 10 IU/ml IL-2 and around 9.1 ug/ml peptides. Study-level points and caveats: Marked contraction was observed in infection-induced and vaccine-induced clones late after vaccination.

Culturing for around ten days preceded CD4+ T cell isolation. By PCR, the person was confirmed to have had SARS-CoV-2 infection between March and December 2020. Each participant was administered two doses of either the BNT162b2 or the mRNA-1273 vaccine. Half of the medium was exchanged for IL-2 medium on both days 3 and 7. The repertoire was sequenced with immunoSEQ multiplex PCR; TCRdb's copy has only in-frame clones and lacks some. Counted here are tens of thousands of clones, around 80% occurring once; the ten biggest clones make up 3% to 4.5%. The sequences come from CD4+ T cells from PBMCs cultured without peptide, collected after COVID-19 vaccination. The receptor comes from a human donor who had a prior SARS-CoV-2 infection.

CDR3 protein: CASSPQTQLGTQYF. CDR3 DNA: TGTGCCAGCTCACCACAGACCCAATTAGGGACCCAGTACTTC. The V gene is TRBV18, the J gene TRBJ2-5; D unresolved. The CDR3 totals 14 residues. Germline-derived CDR1 and CDR2 are KGHSH and LQKENI. V shed 1 base and J shed 7 bases, with 13 bases lying between them.